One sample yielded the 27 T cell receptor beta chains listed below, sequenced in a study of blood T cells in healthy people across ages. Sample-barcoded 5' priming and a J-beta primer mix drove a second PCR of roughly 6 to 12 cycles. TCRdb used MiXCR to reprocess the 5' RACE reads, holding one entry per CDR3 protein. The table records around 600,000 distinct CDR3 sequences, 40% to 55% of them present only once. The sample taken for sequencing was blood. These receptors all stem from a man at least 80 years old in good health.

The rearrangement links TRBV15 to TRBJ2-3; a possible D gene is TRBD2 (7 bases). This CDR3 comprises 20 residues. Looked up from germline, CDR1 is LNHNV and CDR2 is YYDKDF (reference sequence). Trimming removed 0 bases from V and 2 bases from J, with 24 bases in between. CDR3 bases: TGTGCCACCAGCAGAGATCAGGGGAGGGGAAGAACAGGGCCCACAGATACGCAGTATTTT. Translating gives CATSRDQGRGRTGPTDTQYF.

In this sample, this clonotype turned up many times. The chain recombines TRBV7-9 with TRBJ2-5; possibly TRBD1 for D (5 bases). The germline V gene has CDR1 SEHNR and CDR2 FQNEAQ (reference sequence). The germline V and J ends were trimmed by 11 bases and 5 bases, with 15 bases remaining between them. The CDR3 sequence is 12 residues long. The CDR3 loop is CARVGATETQYF. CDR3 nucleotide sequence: TGTGCCCGGGTAGGGGCCACTGAGACCCAGTACTTC.

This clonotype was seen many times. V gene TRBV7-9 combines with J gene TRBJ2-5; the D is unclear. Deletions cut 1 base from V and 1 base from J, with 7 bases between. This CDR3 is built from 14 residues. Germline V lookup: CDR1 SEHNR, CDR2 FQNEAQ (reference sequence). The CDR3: CASSLDRVQETQYF. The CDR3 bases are TGTGCCAGCAGCTTAGACCGAGTCCAAGAGACCCAGTACTTC.

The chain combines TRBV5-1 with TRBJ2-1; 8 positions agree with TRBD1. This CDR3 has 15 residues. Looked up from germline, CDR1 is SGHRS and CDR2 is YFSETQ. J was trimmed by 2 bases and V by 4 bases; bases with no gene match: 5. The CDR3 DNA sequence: TGCGCCAGCAGCAACGGACAGGGCGCCTACAATGAGCAGTTCTTC. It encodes CASSNGQGAYNEQFF.

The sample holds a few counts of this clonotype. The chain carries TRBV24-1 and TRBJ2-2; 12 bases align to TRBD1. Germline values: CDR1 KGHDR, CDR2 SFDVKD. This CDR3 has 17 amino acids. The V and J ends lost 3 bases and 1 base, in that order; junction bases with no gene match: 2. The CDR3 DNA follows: TGTGCCACCAGTGATGGGACAGGGGGCGTGAACACCGGGGAGCTGTTTTTT. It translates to CATSDGTGGVNTGELFF.

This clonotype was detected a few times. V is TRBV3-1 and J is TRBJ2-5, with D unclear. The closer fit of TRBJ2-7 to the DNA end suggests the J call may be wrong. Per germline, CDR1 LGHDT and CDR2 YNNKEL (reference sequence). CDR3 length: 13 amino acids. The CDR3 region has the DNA TGTGCCAGCAGCCATCTTACCGTCCACGAGCAGTACTTC. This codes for CASSHLTVHEQYF.

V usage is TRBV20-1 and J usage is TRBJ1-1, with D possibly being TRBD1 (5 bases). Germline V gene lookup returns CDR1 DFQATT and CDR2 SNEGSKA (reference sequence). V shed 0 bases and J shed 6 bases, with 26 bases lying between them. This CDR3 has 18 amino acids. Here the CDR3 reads CSARDRDVWNSVGAEAFF. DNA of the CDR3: TGCAGTGCTAGAGATAGGGACGTGTGGAACTCCGTGGGCGCTGAAGCTTTCTTT.

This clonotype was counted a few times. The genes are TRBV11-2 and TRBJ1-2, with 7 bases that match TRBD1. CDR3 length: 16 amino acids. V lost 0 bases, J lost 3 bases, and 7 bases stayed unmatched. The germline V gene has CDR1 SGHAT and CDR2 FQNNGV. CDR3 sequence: CASSLDQRGPDYGYTF. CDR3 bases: TGTGCCAGCAGCTTAGATCAGAGGGGGCCGGACTATGGCTACACCTTC.

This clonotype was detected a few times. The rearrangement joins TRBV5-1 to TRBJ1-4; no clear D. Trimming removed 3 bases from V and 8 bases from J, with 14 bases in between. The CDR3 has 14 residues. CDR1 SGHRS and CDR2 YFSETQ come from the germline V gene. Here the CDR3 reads CASSSSTKEEKLFF. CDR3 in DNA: TGCGCCAGCAGCTCTTCAACAAAGGAGGAAAAACTGTTTTTT.

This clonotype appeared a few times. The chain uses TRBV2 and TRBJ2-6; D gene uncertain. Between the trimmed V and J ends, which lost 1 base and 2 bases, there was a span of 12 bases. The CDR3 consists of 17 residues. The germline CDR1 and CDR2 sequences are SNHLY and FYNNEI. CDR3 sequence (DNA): TGTGCCAGCAGTGAAGAACTACTGTTGCCTGGGGCCAACGTCCTGACTTTC. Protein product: CASSEELLLPGANVLTF.

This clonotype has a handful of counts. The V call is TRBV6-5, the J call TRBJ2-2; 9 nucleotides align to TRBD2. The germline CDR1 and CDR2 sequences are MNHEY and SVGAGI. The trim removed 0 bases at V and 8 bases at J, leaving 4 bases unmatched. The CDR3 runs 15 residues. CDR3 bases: TGTGCCAGCAGTTACTCGATGGGACTAGCAGGGGAGCTGTTTTTT. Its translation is CASSYSMGLAGELFF.

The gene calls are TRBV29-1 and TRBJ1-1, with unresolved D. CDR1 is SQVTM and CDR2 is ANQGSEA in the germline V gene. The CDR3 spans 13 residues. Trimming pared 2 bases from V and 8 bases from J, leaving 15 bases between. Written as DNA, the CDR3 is TGCAGCGTTGAATCCGGAGGTAGTGACGAAGCTTTCTTT. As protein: CSVESGGSDEAFF. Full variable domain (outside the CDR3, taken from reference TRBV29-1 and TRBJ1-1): SAVISQKPSRDICQRGTSLTIQCQVDSQVTMMFWYRQQPGQSLTLIATANQGSEATYESGFVIDKFPISRPNLTFSTLTVSNMSPEDSSIYLCSVESGGSDEAFFGQGTRLTVV.

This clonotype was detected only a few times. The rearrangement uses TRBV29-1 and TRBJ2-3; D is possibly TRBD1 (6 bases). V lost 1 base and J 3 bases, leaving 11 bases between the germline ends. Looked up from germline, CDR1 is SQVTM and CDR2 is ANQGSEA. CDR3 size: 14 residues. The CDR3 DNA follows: TGCAGCGTTGAAGGTTGGGGGCGAACAGATACGCAGTATTTT. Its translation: CSVEGWGRTDTQYF.

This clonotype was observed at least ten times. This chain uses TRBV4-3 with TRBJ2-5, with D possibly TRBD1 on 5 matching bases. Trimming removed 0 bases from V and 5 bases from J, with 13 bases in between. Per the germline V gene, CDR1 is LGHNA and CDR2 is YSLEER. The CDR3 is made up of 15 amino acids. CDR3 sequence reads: CASSQENRQTETQYF. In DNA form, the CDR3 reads TGCGCCAGCAGCCAAGAAAACAGACAGACGGAGACCCAGTACTTC.

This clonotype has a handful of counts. The CDR3 DNA reads TGTGCCACTCTAGCGGGAGAGAGCTCCTACGAGACCCAGTACTTC. Translating gives CATLAGESSYETQYF. This chain uses TRBV28 with TRBJ2-5, with 10 bases lining up with TRBD2. The germline V gene has CDR1 MDHEN and CDR2 SYDVKM. This CDR3 comprises 15 residues. The J segment lost 5 bases and the V segment lost 10 bases, leaving 13 bases of the junction unmatched.

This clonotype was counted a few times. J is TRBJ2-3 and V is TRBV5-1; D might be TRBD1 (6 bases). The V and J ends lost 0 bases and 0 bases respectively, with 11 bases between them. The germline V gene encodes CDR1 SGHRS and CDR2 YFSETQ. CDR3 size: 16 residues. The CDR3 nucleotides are TGCGCCAGCAGCTTGGGGACAGTAATTAGCACAGATACGCAGTATTTT. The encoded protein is CASSLGTVISTDTQYF.

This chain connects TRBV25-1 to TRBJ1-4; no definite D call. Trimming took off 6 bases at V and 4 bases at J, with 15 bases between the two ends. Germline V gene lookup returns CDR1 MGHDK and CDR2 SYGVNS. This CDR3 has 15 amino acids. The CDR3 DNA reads TGTGCCAGCAGCAAACATAGGGCCCTTAATGAAAAACTGTTTTTT. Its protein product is CASSKHRALNEKLFF.

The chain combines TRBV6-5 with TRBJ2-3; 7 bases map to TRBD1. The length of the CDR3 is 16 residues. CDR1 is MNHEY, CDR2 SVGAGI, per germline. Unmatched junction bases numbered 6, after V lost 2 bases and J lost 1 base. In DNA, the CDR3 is TGTGCCAGCAGTTACAGAGGGGGCAGGGGCACAGATACGCAGTATTTT. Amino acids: CASSYRGGRGTDTQYF.

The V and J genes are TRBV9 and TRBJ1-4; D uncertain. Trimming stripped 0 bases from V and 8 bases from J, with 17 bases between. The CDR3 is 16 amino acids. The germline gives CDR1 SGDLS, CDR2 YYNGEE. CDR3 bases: TGTGCCAGCAGCGTAGCCGAGACGCCTTCGTGGGAAAAACTGTTTTTT. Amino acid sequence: CASSVAETPSWEKLFF.

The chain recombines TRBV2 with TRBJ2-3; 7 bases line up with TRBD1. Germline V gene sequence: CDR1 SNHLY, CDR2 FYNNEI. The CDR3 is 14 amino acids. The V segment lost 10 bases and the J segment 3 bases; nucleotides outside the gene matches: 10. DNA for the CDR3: TGTGCCACCAAGACGGGACAGATAACAGATACGCAGTATTTT. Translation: CATKTGQITDTQYF.

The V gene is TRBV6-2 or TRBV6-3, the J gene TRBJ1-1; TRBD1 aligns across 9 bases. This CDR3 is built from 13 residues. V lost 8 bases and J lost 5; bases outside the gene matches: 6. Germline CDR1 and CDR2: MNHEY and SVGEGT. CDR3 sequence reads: CASEETGGTEAFF. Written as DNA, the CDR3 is TGTGCCAGCGAGGAGACAGGGGGAACTGAAGCTTTCTTT.

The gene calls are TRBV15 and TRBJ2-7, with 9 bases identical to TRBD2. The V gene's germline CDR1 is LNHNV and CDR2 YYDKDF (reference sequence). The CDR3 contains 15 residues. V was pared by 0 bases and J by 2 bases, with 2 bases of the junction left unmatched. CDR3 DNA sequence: TGTGCCACCAGCAGAGATCTAGCGGGAACCTACGAGCAGTACTTC. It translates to CATSRDLAGTYEQYF. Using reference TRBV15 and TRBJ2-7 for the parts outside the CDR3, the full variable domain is DAMVIQNPRYQVTQFGKPVTLSCSQTLNHNVMYWYQQKSSQAPKLLFHYYDKDFNNEADTPDNFQSRRPNTSFCFLDIRSPGLGDTAMYLCATSRDLAGTYEQYFGPGTRLTVT.

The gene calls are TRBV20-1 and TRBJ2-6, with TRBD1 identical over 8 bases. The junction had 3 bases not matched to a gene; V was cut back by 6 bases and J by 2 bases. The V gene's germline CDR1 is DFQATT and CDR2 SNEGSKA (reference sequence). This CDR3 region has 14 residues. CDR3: CSASRGPGANVLTF. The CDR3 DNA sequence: TGCAGTGCGAGCAGGGGGCCTGGGGCCAACGTCCTGACTTTC.

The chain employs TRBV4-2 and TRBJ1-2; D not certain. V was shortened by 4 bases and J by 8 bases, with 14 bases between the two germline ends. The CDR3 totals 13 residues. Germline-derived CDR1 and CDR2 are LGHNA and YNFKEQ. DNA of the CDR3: TGTGCCAGCAGCCGACCGAGAGCCAGCGGCTACACCTTC. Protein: CASSRPRASGYTF.

CDR3 DNA sequence: TGTGCCACCCAACAAAACAATGAGCAGTTCTTC. Its protein product is CATQQNNEQFF. The chain couples TRBV24-1 to TRBJ2-1; no clear D gene. V dropped 9 bases and J dropped 5 bases, with 7 bases sitting between them. Germline V gene data show CDR1 as KGHDR and CDR2 as SFDVKD. This CDR3 has 11 amino acids.

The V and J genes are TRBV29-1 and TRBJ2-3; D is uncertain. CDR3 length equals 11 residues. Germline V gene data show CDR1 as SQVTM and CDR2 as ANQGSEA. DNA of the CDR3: TGCACGGGCGGTTACACAGATACGCAGTATTTT. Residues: CTGGYTDTQYF.

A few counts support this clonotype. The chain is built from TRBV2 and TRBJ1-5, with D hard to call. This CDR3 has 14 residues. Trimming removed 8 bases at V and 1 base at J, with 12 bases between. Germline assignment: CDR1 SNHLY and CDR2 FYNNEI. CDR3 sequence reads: CASDGRRSNQPQHF. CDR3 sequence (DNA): TGTGCCAGCGATGGCCGGCGAAGCAATCAGCCCCAGCATTTT.